This T cell receptor (beta chain) was recorded in a study of shared clonotypes between healthy human individuals. This clone was recorded a few times. TCRdb's copy holds only in-frame clones and misses some; the assay was immunoSEQ multiplex PCR. The profile shows about 2.4 million clones, more than 80% of them singletons. There are 13 residues in the CDR3. The V gene's germline CDR1 is GTSNPN and CDR2 SVGIG (reference sequence). V lost 3 bases and J 1 base, leaving 9 bases between the germline ends. The sequencing sample was made of naive CD4+ T cells sorted from blood. Indicated subset: CD45RA+ positively selected. The chain employs TRBV30 and TRBJ1-1; D uncertain. This clonotype originated in a man between 18 and 29 years old in good health. CDR3 residues: CAWRFHPNTEAFF. The CDR3 region has the DNA TGTGCCTGGAGGTTCCACCCGAACACTGAAGCTTTCTTT.